The following is a T cell receptor (beta chain) sequence with its context. The junction differs from germline at one of its ends, possibly a read error. The table came from immunoSEQ multiplex PCR; TCRdb's copy has only in-frame clones and leaves some out. This repertoire shows tens of thousands of clones, approximately 90% found once; its top ten account for 4.3%. The source of the sample is a study of blood T cell repertoires in COVID-19. Study-wide background: Samples of COVID-19 (acute and convalescent) were obtained from the United States, Italy and Spain.

Germline V gene sequence: CDR1 MNHEY, CDR2 SVGEGT. This CDR3 is built from 13 residues. The TCR was taken from a man aged 60 to 75 with acute or convalescent COVID-19. The gene calls are TRBV6-2 or TRBV6-3 and TRBJ1-4, with D possibly matching TRBD1 (5 bases). The sequenced sample consisted of peripheral blood. CDR3 sequence (DNA): TGTGCCAGCAGCCTCGGGGGGAATGGAAAACTGTTTTTT. Its protein product is CASSLGGNGKLFF.